Following are 24 T cell receptor beta chains from one sample sequenced in a study of blood T cells in healthy people across ages. Together with a sample-barcoded 5' primer, a J-beta primer mix was included in a second PCR lasting roughly 6 to 12 cycles. TCRdb reprocessed the 5' RACE reads via MiXCR and lists one record per CDR3 protein. The sample lists roughly 800,000 distinct CDR3 sequences, roughly 64% seen once, with 20% to 25% in the top ten. Sequenced: blood. These receptors came from a man younger than 45 in good health.

The J gene is TRBJ1-2, the V gene TRBV5-6; TRBD1 matches at 10 bases. This CDR3 is built from 16 residues. Germline loops: CDR1 SGHDT, CDR2 YYEEEE. V shed 4 bases, J shed 3 bases, and the junction held 9 bases outside the gene matches. The CDR3 loop is CASSDLTGGYDYGYTF. The CDR3 bases are TGTGCCAGCAGCGATCTGACAGGGGGCTATGACTATGGCTACACCTTC.

The V gene is TRBV11-2, the J gene TRBJ2-7; D gene uncertain. The CDR3 contains 14 residues. Germline-derived CDR1 and CDR2 are SGHAT and FQNNGV. V lost 6 bases and J 4 bases, leaving 16 bases between the germline ends. Here the CDR3 reads CASRFTLDSYEQYF. CDR3 coding DNA: TGTGCCAGCAGGTTCACGTTGGATTCATACGAGCAGTACTTC.

J is TRBJ2-1 and V is TRBV3-1; D remains ambiguous. CDR1 and CDR2 (germline): LGHDT, YNNKEL (reference sequence). The CDR3 loop spans 16 amino acids. The ends were cut back, 2 bases at V and 10 bases at J, with 21 bases in the middle. CDR3 nucleotide sequence: TGTGCCAGCAGCCAATCCTCGACCCCCAGAGTCGGAGAGCAGTTCTTC. It specifies CASSQSSTPRVGEQFF.

The chain has TRBV29-1 and TRBJ1-6, with 11 bases matching TRBD1. V was pared by 6 bases and J by 5 bases, with 3 bases of the junction left unmatched. This CDR3 is built from 14 residues. Looked up from germline, CDR1 is SQVTM and CDR2 is ANQGSEA. The CDR3 DNA sequence: TGCAGCGTCCGGGGACAGGGGGATAATTCACCCCTCCACTTT. It translates to CSVRGQGDNSPLHF.

V is TRBV10-3 and J is TRBJ2-1; D call uncertain. The CDR3 spans 16 residues. CDR1 ENHRY and CDR2 SYGVKD come from the germline V gene. V lost 2 bases to trimming and J lost 5 bases, with 16 bases between them. CDR3 nucleotide sequence: TGTGCCATCAGTGAGCCTGATAGGGCAGGCCACAATGAGCAGTTCTTC. Residues: CAISEPDRAGHNEQFF.

This clonotype has just a few counts. This chain connects TRBV2 to TRBJ1-2, with 7 bases fitting TRBD1. The CDR3 is 16 amino acids. CDR1 and CDR2 from the germline V gene are SNHLY and FYNNEI. With 1 base clipped from V and 4 bases from J, the junction kept 9 bases outside the gene matches. The CDR3 here is CASSEVPRGTVYGYTF. For the CDR3, the DNA is TGTGCCAGCAGTGAAGTTCCTCGAGGGACAGTCTATGGCTACACCTTC.

The DNA of the CDR3 is TGCAGTGCTCTGGGCGGGTCAAGAGATGGTGAGCAGTACTTC. It translates to CSALGGSRDGEQYF. This chain joins TRBV20-1 and TRBJ2-7; a weak D match, TRBD2 (5 bases). Trimming left V 5 bases short and J 7 bases short, with 21 bases between. Germline CDR1 and CDR2: DFQATT and SNEGSKA (reference sequence). This CDR3 comprises 14 residues.

V and J are TRBV7-9 and TRBJ2-7; D is possibly TRBD1 (6 bases). V lost 6 bases, J lost 4 bases, and 22 bases lay in between. This CDR3 comprises 16 residues. Germline V gene data show CDR1 as SEHNR and CDR2 as FQNEAQ (reference sequence). For the CDR3, the DNA is TGTGCCAGCAGTTGGTCCGGGGACATCTCCCCTTACGAGCAGTACTTC. Translation gives CASSWSGDISPYEQYF.

CDR3 sequence reads: CSVAFREQFF. Here the CDR3 DNA reads TGCAGCGTTGCGTTCCGGGAGCAGTTCTTC. The chain links TRBV29-1 to TRBJ2-1; D is ambiguous. Trimming cost V 4 bases and J 10 bases, with 8 bases left between them. The CDR3 is made up of 10 amino acids. Germline lookup yields CDR1 SQVTM and CDR2 ANQGSEA.

This clonotype was seen a single time. The chain has TRBV12-3 or TRBV12-4 and TRBJ2-2; D uncertain. The ends were cut back, 6 bases at V and 6 bases at J, with 5 bases in the middle. The CDR3 consists of 11 residues. The CDR3 spells CASRRPGELFF. The DNA of the CDR3 is TGTGCCAGCAGGAGACCCGGGGAGCTGTTTTTT.

This clonotype was found once. This chain connects TRBV5-1 to TRBJ1-6; D might be TRBD1 (5 bases). Per germline, CDR1 SGHRS and CDR2 YFSETQ. This CDR3 comprises 15 residues. V was trimmed by 2 bases and J by 9 bases, leaving 15 bases between them. The CDR3 nucleotides read TGCGCCAGCAGCTTAGGGAGCCTCGGGACTTCACCCCTCCACTTT. Translation gives CASSLGSLGTSPLHF.

This chain links TRBV7-2 with TRBJ2-1; the D gene could be TRBD1 or TRBD2 (5 bases each). V was clipped by 2 bases and J by 13 bases, with 21 bases between them. The CDR3 is 15 amino acids. The germline CDR1 and CDR2 sequences are SGHTA and FQGNSA. The CDR3 nucleotides are TGTGCCAGCAGCTTAAAAGTGGGGGTAGAAGAGACCCAGTTCTTC. Translated, it gives CASSLKVGVEETQFF.

DNA of the CDR3: TGCGCCAGCAGCCAAGACTGGGTGGGAGGGAGTTGGAATGAGCAGTTCTTC. Its translation is CASSQDWVGGSWNEQFF. V usage is TRBV4-3 and J usage is TRBJ2-1; TRBD2 aligns across 7 bases. Germline V gene lookup returns CDR1 LGHNA and CDR2 YSLEER. J lost 7 bases, V lost 0 bases, and 12 bases had no gene match. The CDR3 length is 17 residues.

The rearrangement joins TRBV29-1 to TRBJ2-1, with D hard to call. The length of the CDR3 is 11 residues. In germline, CDR1 is SQVTM, CDR2 ANQGSEA. The V end was cut by 3 bases, the J end by 12 bases, with 12 bases between. The CDR3 sequence is CSVDEEGWQFF. CDR3 bases: TGCAGCGTTGACGAAGAAGGGTGGCAGTTCTTC.

This clonotype was picked up a small number of times. The chain couples TRBV6-7 to TRBJ2-7; D is uncertain. TRBV6-7 is identified as an open reading frame with a role that is uncertain. The CDR3 is 16 amino acids. Trimming removed 4 bases from V and 7 bases from J, with 23 bases in between. CDR3 bases: TGTGCCAGCAGTTCCCCGGATAAGGTCGCGGTAAGGGAGCAGTACTTC. Encoded protein: CASSSPDKVAVREQYF.

This clonotype was detected only a few times. The J gene is TRBJ1-1, the V gene TRBV5-8, with unresolved D. This CDR3 spans 10 amino acids. Germline-derived CDR1 and CDR2 are SGHTS and YDEGEE. Trimming shortened V by 1 base and J by 10 bases, and 5 bases separated the two germline ends. The CDR3 DNA sequence: TGTGCCAGCAGCTTGACCGCAGCTTTCTTT. Its translation is CASSLTAAFF.

CDR3 loop: CASSPTESAGGYTF. In DNA form, the CDR3 reads TGTGCCAGCAGTCCTACCGAATCGGCGGGGGGCTACACCTTC. The V gene is TRBV2, the J gene TRBJ1-2; no clear D. V shed 5 bases and J shed 8 bases, with 18 bases lying between them. CDR1 SNHLY and CDR2 FYNNEI come from the germline V gene. The CDR3 loop spans 14 amino acids.

This clonotype has just one count. V is TRBV4-2 and J is TRBJ1-6; 7 nucleotides align to TRBD1. V was clipped by 4 bases and J by 9 bases; unmatched bases: 9. Germline assignment: CDR1 LGHNA and CDR2 YNFKEQ. The CDR3 runs to 15 residues. This CDR3 reads CASSPTGTVSSPLHF. The CDR3 bases are TGTGCCAGCAGCCCCACTGGGACAGTGAGTTCACCCCTCCACTTT.

Many counts were recorded for this clonotype. This rearrangement joins TRBV27 to TRBJ2-1, with TRBD2 matching 11 bases. The V gene end was trimmed by 2 bases and the J gene end by 7 bases; junction bases not matched to a gene: 7. This CDR3 spans 16 amino acids. The V gene's germline CDR1 is MNHEY and CDR2 SMNVEV (reference sequence). CDR3 amino acids: CASSLGTSGPLNEQFF. For the CDR3, the DNA is TGTGCCAGCAGTTTAGGGACTAGCGGCCCCTTAAATGAGCAGTTCTTC.

The chain recombines TRBV29-1 with TRBJ2-1; maybe TRBD1 (5 bases). V shed 4 bases and J shed 0 bases, with 16 bases lying between them. There are 16 residues in the CDR3. Germline loops: CDR1 SQVTM, CDR2 ANQGSEA. In nucleotides, the CDR3 is TGCAGCGTTGTTAGGGGATTCTCAAACTCCTACAATGAGCAGTTCTTC. Its translation is CSVVRGFSNSYNEQFF.

This clonotype occurred once. The rearrangement uses TRBV6-6 and TRBJ1-2; D might be TRBD1 (5 bases). CDR1 is MNHNY, CDR2 SVGAGI, per germline (reference sequence). CDR3 length: 15 amino acids. Between the trimmed V and J ends, which lost 4 bases and 3 bases, there was a span of 15 bases. The CDR3 is CASSSTAQSYYGYTF. Here the CDR3 DNA reads TGTGCCAGCAGTTCGACAGCTCAGAGTTACTATGGCTACACCTTC.

Only a few counts were recorded for this clonotype. V usage is TRBV10-3 and J usage is TRBJ2-5; D call uncertain. Germline CDR1 ENHRY, CDR2 SYGVKD. CDR3 length: 13 residues. Trimming took 4 bases from V and 4 from J, leaving 10 bases between them. The CDR3 spells CAISVREGETQYF. The CDR3 DNA reads as TGTGCCATCAGTGTTAGGGAAGGAGAGACCCAGTACTTC.

This clonotype was observed once. CDR3 nucleotides: TGTGCCAGCAGCTCCTTGACCGTGGGGGAGACCCAGTACTTC. Protein: CASSSLTVGETQYF. This chain links TRBV3-1 with TRBJ2-7; D gene ambiguous. The better agreement between TRBJ2-5 and the DNA end casts doubt on the J call. This CDR3 is built from 14 residues. The germline V gene encodes CDR1 LGHDT and CDR2 YNNKEL (reference sequence).

The genes are TRBV7-9 and TRBJ2-1; no definite D call. Trimming took off 1 base at V and 6 bases at J, with 10 bases between the two ends. Germline assignment: CDR1 SEHNR and CDR2 FQNEAQ (reference sequence). CDR3 length: 14 residues. CDR3 sequence (DNA): TGTGCCAGCAGCTTAGTTCTAGTTGGCAATGAGCAGTTCTTC. Protein: CASSLVLVGNEQFF.